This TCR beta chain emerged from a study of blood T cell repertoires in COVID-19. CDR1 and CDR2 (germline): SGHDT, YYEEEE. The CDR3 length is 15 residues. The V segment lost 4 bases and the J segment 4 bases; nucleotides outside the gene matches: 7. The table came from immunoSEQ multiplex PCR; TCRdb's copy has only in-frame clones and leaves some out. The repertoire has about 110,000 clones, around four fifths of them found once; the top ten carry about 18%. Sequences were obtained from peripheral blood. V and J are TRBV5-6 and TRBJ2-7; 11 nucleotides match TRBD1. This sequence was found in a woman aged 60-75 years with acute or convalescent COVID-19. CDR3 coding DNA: TGTGCCAGCAGCCACCCGGGACAGGGGGGGTACGAGCAGTACTTC. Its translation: CASSHPGQGGYEQYF.